Detailed here is one T cell receptor (beta chain). Its specificity is unknown. The data stem from a study of T cells in Graves' hyperthyroidism and ophthalmopathy. Study background: The blood sample was taken at first diagnosis, before treatment began.

Regarding the study as a whole: The majority of expanded thyroid clonotypes above 0.001 also appeared in blood. Using 13 V-J features, a model discriminated ophthalmopathy from stable hyperthyroidism.

J lost 5 bases, V lost 9 bases, and 12 bases had no gene match. There are 14 residues in the CDR3. CDR1 MDHEN and CDR2 SYDVKM come from the germline V gene. Amplification of TCR beta CDR3 regions was performed using RNA transcripts as template. RT-PCR in the first round (using the HTBI primer set) targeted the TCR CDR3. MiXCR, applied by TCRdb to the multiplex PCR reads, yields one record per CDR3 protein. The sample lists 270,000 or so distinct CDR3 sequences, 25% seen once, with around 30% in the top ten. Diagnosis relied on clinical symptoms, serum thyroxine and TRAb, thyroid ultrasound and orbital computed tomography.

V gene TRBV28 combines with J gene TRBJ2-7, with 8 nucleotides matching TRBD1. The source material was blood. The TCR originated in a man in his forties with Graves' hyperthyroidism that later progressed to Graves' ophthalmopathy. The CDR3 DNA reads TGTGCCAGTAAGAGGAGGACAGGGCGGAACGAGCAGTACTTC. Its protein is CASKRRTGRNEQYF.